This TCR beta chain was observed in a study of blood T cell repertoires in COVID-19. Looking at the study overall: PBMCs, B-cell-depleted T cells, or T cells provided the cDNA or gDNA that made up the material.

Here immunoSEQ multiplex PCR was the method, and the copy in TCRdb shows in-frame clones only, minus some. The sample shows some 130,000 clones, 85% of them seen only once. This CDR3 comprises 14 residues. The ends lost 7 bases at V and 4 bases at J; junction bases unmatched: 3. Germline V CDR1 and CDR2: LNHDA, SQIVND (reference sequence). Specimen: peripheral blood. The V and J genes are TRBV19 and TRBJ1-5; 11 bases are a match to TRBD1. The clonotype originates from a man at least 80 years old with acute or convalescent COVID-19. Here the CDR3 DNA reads TGTGCCAGTAAGGGACAGGGGGTAAATCAGCCCCAGCATTTT. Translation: CASKGQGVNQPQHF.